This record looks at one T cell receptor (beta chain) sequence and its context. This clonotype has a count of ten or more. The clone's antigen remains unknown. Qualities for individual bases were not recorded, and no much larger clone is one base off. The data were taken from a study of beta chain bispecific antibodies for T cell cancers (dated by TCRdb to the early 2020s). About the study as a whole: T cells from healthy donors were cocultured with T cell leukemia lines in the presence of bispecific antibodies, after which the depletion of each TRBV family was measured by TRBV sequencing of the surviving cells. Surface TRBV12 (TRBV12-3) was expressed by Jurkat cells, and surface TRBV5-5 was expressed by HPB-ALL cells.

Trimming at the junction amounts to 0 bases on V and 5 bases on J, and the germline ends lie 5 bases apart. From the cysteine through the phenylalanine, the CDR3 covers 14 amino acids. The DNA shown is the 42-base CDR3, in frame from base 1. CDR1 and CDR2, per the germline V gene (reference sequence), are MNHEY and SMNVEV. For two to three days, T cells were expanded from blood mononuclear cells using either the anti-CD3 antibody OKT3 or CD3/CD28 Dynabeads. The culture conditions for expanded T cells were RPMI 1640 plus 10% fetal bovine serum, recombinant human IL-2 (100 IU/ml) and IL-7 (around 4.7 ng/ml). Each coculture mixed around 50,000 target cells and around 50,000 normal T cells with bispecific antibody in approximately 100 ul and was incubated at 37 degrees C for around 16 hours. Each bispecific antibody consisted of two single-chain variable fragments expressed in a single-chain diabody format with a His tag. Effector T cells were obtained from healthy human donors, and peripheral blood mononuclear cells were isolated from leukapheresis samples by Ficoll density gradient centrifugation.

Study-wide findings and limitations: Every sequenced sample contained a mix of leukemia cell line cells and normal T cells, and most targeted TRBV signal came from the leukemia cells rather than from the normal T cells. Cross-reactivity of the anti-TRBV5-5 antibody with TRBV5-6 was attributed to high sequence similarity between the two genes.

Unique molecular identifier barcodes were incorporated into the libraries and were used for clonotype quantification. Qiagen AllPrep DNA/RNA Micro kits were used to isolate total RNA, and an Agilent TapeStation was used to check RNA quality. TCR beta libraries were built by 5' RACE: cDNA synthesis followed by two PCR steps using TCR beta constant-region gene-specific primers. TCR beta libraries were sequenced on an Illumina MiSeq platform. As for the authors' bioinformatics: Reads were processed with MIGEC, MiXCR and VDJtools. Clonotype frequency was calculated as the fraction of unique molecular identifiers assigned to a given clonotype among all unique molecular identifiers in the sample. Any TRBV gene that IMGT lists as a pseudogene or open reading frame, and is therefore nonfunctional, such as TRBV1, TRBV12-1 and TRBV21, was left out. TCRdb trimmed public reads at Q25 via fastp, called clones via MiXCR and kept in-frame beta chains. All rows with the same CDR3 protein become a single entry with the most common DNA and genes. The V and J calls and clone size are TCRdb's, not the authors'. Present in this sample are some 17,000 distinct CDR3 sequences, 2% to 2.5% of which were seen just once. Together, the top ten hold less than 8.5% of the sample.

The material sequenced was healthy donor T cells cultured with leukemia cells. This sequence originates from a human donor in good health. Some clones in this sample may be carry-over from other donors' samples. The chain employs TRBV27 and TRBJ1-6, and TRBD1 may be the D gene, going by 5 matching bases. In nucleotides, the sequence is TGTGCCAGCAGTTTATCAGGGGATAATTCACCCCTCCACTTT. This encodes CASSLSGDNSPLHF.